This passage covers 9 T cell receptor beta chains from one sample sequenced in a study of patients and donors after allogeneic stem cell transplantation. TCRdb itself ran the RT-PCR reads through MiXCR, one entry per CDR3 protein. The sample yields approximately 160,000 distinct CDR3 sequences, approximately 30% seen once. Sequencing was carried out using blood, either unsorted or a sorted T cell fraction (not recorded which). The source of these receptors is a human donor who was either an allogeneic HSCT recipient or a stem cell or donor lymphocyte infusion donor (not recorded which). It is not recorded whose cells these are; they may come from a transplant donor.

The chain employs TRBV7-9 and TRBJ1-3, with D unresolved. Germline V lookup: CDR1 SEHNR, CDR2 FQNEAQ (reference sequence). The CDR3 is 15 residues long. Trimming left V 5 bases short and J 1 base short, with 12 bases between. The CDR3 sequence is CASSHWTGSGNTIYF. CDR3 DNA: TGTGCCAGCAGCCATTGGACGGGGTCTGGAAACACCATATATTTT.

The chain links TRBV25-1 to TRBJ2-7; D is undetermined. This CDR3 spans 12 amino acids. CDR1 and CDR2 (germline): MGHDK, SYGVNS. Trimming shortened V by 4 bases and J by 5 bases, and 9 bases separated the two germline ends. The CDR3 loop is CASSVLVHEQYF. The CDR3 DNA is TGTGCCAGCAGTGTCCTGGTCCACGAGCAGTACTTC.

This clonotype was found a few times. V usage is TRBV12-3 or TRBV12-4 and J usage is TRBJ1-1; D not certain. The CDR3 totals 17 residues. V shed 4 bases and J shed 6 bases, with 24 bases lying between them. This chain's CDR3 is CASSSSAATGSRAEAFF. For the CDR3, the DNA is TGTGCCAGCAGTTCTAGCGCCGCCACTGGGAGTCGTGCTGAAGCTTTCTTT.

The rearrangement links TRBV11-1 to TRBJ2-1, with 13 bases lining up with TRBD2. Germline V gives CDR1 SGHAT, CDR2 FQDESV (reference sequence). The CDR3 has 14 amino acids. Trimming took 7 bases from V and 10 from J; bases not matched to a gene: 7. DNA of the CDR3: TGTGCCAGCACCCCGGGACTAGCGGGAAACGAGCAGTTCTTC. Its protein product is CASTPGLAGNEQFF.

The CDR3 region has the DNA TGTGCCAGCAGCTTGGTGGGGCCGGGGTACAATGAGCAGTTCTTC. Its protein product is CASSLVGPGYNEQFF. The rearrangement links TRBV5-6 to TRBJ2-1, with D tentatively TRBD1 or TRBD2 (5 bases each). Trimming took 0 bases from V and 4 from J, leaving 11 bases between them. Germline values: CDR1 SGHDT, CDR2 YYEEEE. This CDR3 is built from 15 residues. Drawing the rest from reference TRBV5-6 and TRBJ2-1, the complete variable domain is DAGVTQSPTHLIKTRGQQVTLRCSPKSGHDTVSWYQQALGQGPQFIFQYYEEEERQRGNFPDRFSGHQFPNYSSELNVNALLLGDSALYLCASSLVGPGYNEQFFGPGTRLTVL.

The rearrangement uses TRBV9 and TRBJ1-2; D is unresolved. The V gene's germline CDR1 is SGDLS and CDR2 YYNGEE. The CDR3 consists of 12 residues. V gave up 2 bases and J gave up 6 bases, with 8 bases separating them. CDR3 nucleotides: TGTGCCAGCAGCGTCCCAGATAATGGCTACACCTTC. Its protein product is CASSVPDNGYTF.

This clonotype turned up a few times. This sequence joins TRBV18 and TRBJ1-5; the D gene is possibly TRBD1 (5 bases). The CDR3 loop spans 17 amino acids. CDR1 and CDR2 from the germline V gene are KGHSH and LQKENI. V lost 6 bases and J 9 bases, leaving 27 bases between the germline ends. The DNA of the CDR3 is TGTGCCAGCTCGCTTACTACCGGGACCCCCCTTCAATCGCCCCAGCATTTT. It encodes CASSLTTGTPLQSPQHF.

The chain uses TRBV4-3 and TRBJ2-5; TRBD2 matches 7 bases. Losses at the gene ends were 1 base for V and 3 bases for J; bases not matched to a gene: 2. The CDR3 loop spans 14 amino acids. The germline gives CDR1 LGHNA, CDR2 YSLEER. The CDR3 nucleotides read TGCGCCAGCAGCCAAGGAGGACTAGAAGAGACCCAGTACTTC. It codes for CASSQGGLEETQYF.

This sequence joins TRBV7-2 and TRBJ2-3, with a possible D match to TRBD2 (6 bases). Germline V lookup: CDR1 SGHTA, CDR2 FQGNSA. The CDR3 sequence is 13 residues long. CDR3 DNA: TGTGCTGCCGGGACTCCAAGCGCAGATACGCAGTATTTT. Amino acids: CAAGTPSADTQYF.